Listed here are 10 T cell receptor beta chains from one sample, sequenced in a study of response to subunit inactivated influenza vaccine. TCRdb analysed the RT-PCR reads with MiXCR anew, one entry per CDR3 protein. The sample has about 650,000 distinct CDR3 sequences, approximately 14% seen once. The sample was PBMCs from blood, taken about 12 days after vaccination. These receptors all stem from a man aged 45-65 years who received an inactivated influenza vaccine.

This clonotype showed up many times. V gene TRBV7-9 combines with J gene TRBJ2-7; D gene unclear. Germline CDR1 and CDR2: SEHNR and FQNEAQ (reference sequence). Trimming left V 2 bases short and J 0 bases short, with 14 bases between. CDR3 length: 16 amino acids. The CDR3: CASSLNPNPSSYEQYF. The CDR3 nucleotides are TGTGCCAGCAGCTTAAACCCTAATCCCAGCTCCTACGAGCAGTACTTC. The whole variable domain, remainder taken from reference TRBV7-9 and TRBJ2-7, is DTGVSQNPRHKITKRGQNVTFRCDPISEHNRLYWYRQTLGQGPEFLTYFQNEAQLEKSRLLSDRFSAERPKGSFSTLEIQRTEQGDSAMYLCASSLNPNPSSYEQYFGPGTRLTVT.

This clonotype was detected many times. The gene calls are TRBV4-3 and TRBJ1-2, with TRBD1 as a possible D gene (6 bases). CDR3 length equals 16 residues. Trimming stripped 0 bases from V and 7 bases from J, with 18 bases between. Germline lookup yields CDR1 LGHNA and CDR2 YSLEER. The CDR3 bases are TGCGCCAGCAGCCAAGATCCGGCCTCCCCACAGGGTGGCTACACCTTC. It yields the protein CASSQDPASPQGGYTF.

The chain employs TRBV29-1 and TRBJ2-5; 11 positions match TRBD1. The J segment lost 4 bases and the V segment lost 6 bases, leaving 4 bases of the junction unmatched. The CDR3 is made up of 13 amino acids. Germline V gene sequence: CDR1 SQVTM, CDR2 ANQGSEA. In DNA, the CDR3 is TGCAGCGTGGGGGGGACAGGGGGAGAGACCCAGTACTTC. Encoded protein: CSVGGTGGETQYF.

The chain employs TRBV7-8 and TRBJ2-7; 7 nucleotides agree with TRBD2. J lost 3 bases, V lost 1 base, and 9 bases had no gene match. CDR1 is SGHVS, CDR2 FQNEAQ, per germline. The CDR3 length is 16 residues. The DNA of the CDR3 is TGTGCCAGCAGCTTAGGGGGAGCGGGGATATACTACGAGCAGTACTTC. Translation gives CASSLGGAGIYYEQYF.

The chain joins TRBV24-1 to TRBJ2-2, with D possibly matching TRBD1 (6 bases). Germline V gives CDR1 KGHDR, CDR2 SFDVKD. CDR3 length: 14 residues. The V end was cut by 4 bases, the J end by 5 bases, with 10 bases between. The CDR3 region is CATSEQGRTGELFF. The CDR3, as DNA: TGTGCCACCAGTGAACAGGGCCGGACCGGGGAGCTGTTTTTT.

This clonotype was recorded at least ten times. This chain uses TRBV11-2 with TRBJ2-4; TRBD2 agrees at 13 bases. The germline V gene encodes CDR1 SGHAT and CDR2 FQNNGV. V was clipped by 3 bases and J by 0 bases; unmatched bases: 5. The CDR3 is made up of 18 amino acids. CDR3 sequence reads: CASSFGLAGVGAKNIQYF. The CDR3 region has the DNA TGTGCCAGCAGCTTTGGACTAGCGGGGGTAGGAGCCAAAAACATTCAGTACTTC.

This rearrangement joins TRBV21-1 to TRBJ2-7; the DNA was not used to check the table's D call, TRBD2. TRBV21-1 is deemed a pseudogene. This CDR3 spans 17 amino acids. This CDR3 is CASSPMLLAEGAGEQYF. The CDR3 bases are TGTGCCAGCAGCCCGATGCTTCTAGCGGAGGGGGCTGGCGAGCAGTACTTC.

This clonotype was seen only once. V usage is TRBV20-1 and J usage is TRBJ1-5; maybe TRBD1 (5 bases). The CDR3 extends over 14 amino acids. V lost 0 bases and J 6 bases, leaving 12 bases between the germline ends. CDR1 DFQATT and CDR2 SNEGSKA come from the germline V gene (reference sequence). The CDR3 nucleotides are TGCAGTGCTAGAGATCCGAGGGGAAGTCAGCCCCAGCATTTT. Residues: CSARDPRGSQPQHF.

This clonotype was picked up a small number of times. V is TRBV20-1 and J is TRBJ1-6; 9 nucleotides align to TRBD1. The CDR3 contains 13 residues. The ends lost 3 bases at V and 10 bases at J; junction bases unmatched: 4. CDR1 and CDR2 (germline): DFQATT, SNEGSKA (reference sequence). CDR3 in DNA: TGCAGTGCTAGCCGGGACAGGGACTCACCCCTCCACTTT. This sequence encodes CSASRDRDSPLHF.

This clonotype was seen a few times. This chain links TRBV19 with TRBJ1-4; D might be TRBD1 (6 bases). V lost 7 bases to trimming and J lost 5 bases, with 8 bases between them. The germline V gene has CDR1 LNHDA and CDR2 SQIVND (reference sequence). This CDR3 spans 12 amino acids. CDR3 nucleotides: TGTGCCAGTATGACAGGAAATGAAAAACTGTTTTTT. It is translated as CASMTGNEKLFF.